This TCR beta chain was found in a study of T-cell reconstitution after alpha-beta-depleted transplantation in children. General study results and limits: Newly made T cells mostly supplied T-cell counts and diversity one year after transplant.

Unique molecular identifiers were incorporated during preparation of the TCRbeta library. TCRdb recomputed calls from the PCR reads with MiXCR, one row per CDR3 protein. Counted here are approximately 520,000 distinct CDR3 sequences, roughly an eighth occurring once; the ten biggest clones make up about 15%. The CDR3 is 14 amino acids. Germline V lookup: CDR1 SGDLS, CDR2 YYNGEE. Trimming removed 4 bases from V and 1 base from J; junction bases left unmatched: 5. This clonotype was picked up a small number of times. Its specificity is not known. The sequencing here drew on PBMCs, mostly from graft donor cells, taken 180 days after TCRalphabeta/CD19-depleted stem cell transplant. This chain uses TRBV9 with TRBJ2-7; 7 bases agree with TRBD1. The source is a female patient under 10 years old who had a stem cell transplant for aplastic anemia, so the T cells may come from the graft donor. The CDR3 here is CASSPGDSSYEQYF. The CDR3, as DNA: TGTGCCAGCAGCCCAGGGGACAGTTCCTACGAGCAGTACTTC.